What follows are 29 T cell receptor beta chains derived from one specimen sequenced in a study of Ad26.COV2.S vaccination and SARS-CoV-2 variants. Clones were sequenced by immunoSEQ multiplex PCR, and TCRdb holds only the in-frame ones, with some missing. Of fewer than 600,000 clones in the sample, 70% to 90% are singletons; the top ten hold around 1.8%. Treatment: 15 to 20 received Ad26.COV2.S at low or high dose, single or two shots; five or six received placebo; per-sample allocation not given. Specimen acquisition occurred on day 63 following the initial vaccine or placebo injection. The sequenced sample was peripheral blood, obtained in a trial of Ad26.COV2.S vaccine versus placebo. The receptors here all came from a person aged 18-60 years who received the Ad26.COV2.S COVID-19 vaccine or a placebo.

The chain carries TRBV3-1 (or the pseudogene TRBV3-2) and TRBJ1-1; no definite D call. Trimming left V 1 base short and J 7 bases short, with 7 bases between. CDR1 and CDR2 from the germline V gene are LGHDT and YNNKEL (reference sequence). The CDR3 is made up of 12 amino acids. The CDR3 spells CASSQGKFEAFF. The CDR3 DNA is TGTGCCAGCAGCCAAGGGAAGTTTGAAGCTTTCTTT.

The chain is built from TRBV27 and TRBJ2-5, with TRBD1 matching over 10 bases. Per the germline V gene, CDR1 is MNHEY and CDR2 is SMNVEV (reference sequence). The CDR3 is 16 amino acids. J was trimmed by 4 bases and V by 5 bases; bases with no gene match: 10. The CDR3 region has the DNA TGTGCCAGCAGTCCCAAGGGACAGGGGATGCGAGAGACCCAGTACTTC. This encodes CASSPKGQGMRETQYF.

V usage is TRBV19 and J usage is TRBJ2-1, with D possibly being TRBD1 (5 bases). The length of the CDR3 is 14 residues. Germline CDR1 LNHDA, CDR2 SQIVND (reference sequence). Trimming pared 5 bases from V and 4 bases from J, leaving 12 bases between. CDR3 in DNA: TGTGCCAGTAGTTCCCAGGGTGTGTACAATGAGCAGTTCTTC. It is translated as CASSSQGVYNEQFF.

The V gene is TRBV28, the J gene TRBJ2-7; 14 bases match TRBD2. Losses at the gene ends were 6 bases for V and 3 bases for J; bases not matched to a gene: 7. CDR1 is MDHEN and CDR2 is SYDVKM in the germline V gene. This CDR3 has 16 amino acids. CDR3 sequence: CASRPSGTSGSYEQYF. The CDR3 nucleotides read TGTGCCAGCAGACCCAGCGGGACTAGCGGGAGCTACGAGCAGTACTTC.

Note on this clone: The germline gene is not matched at one end of the junction; a read error may be the cause. V usage is TRBV7-2 and J usage is TRBJ1-4; no definite D call. CDR1 and CDR2 from the germline V gene are SGHTA and FQGNSA. This CDR3 has 13 amino acids. The CDR3 DNA is TGTGCCAGCAGCCTAGCAACTAATGAAAAACTGTTTTTT. Amino acids: CASSLATNEKLFF.

The V and J genes are TRBV7-9 and TRBJ1-4, with D hard to call. This CDR3 has 12 residues. Germline CDR1 reads SEHNR; CDR2 reads FQNEAQ (reference sequence). V was shortened by 2 bases and J by 8 bases, with 6 bases between the two germline ends. The CDR3 is CASSLSREKLFF. CDR3 nucleotides: TGTGCCAGCAGCTTAAGCCGGGAAAAACTGTTTTTT.

The V call is TRBV6-1, the J call TRBJ1-2; 8 nucleotides agree with TRBD1. Trimming cost V 3 bases and J 4 bases; bases outside gene matches: 4. CDR3 size: 14 residues. Germline values: CDR1 MNHNS, CDR2 SASEGT. Here the CDR3 reads CASSDGTGSYGYTF. The CDR3 region has the DNA TGTGCCAGCAGTGACGGGACAGGCAGCTATGGCTACACCTTC.

CDR3 residues: CASRQAGGGEETQYF. The DNA of the CDR3 is TGTGCCAGCAGGCAAGCGGGAGGGGGTGAAGAGACCCAGTACTTC. The genes are TRBV5-4 and TRBJ2-5, with 10 positions matching TRBD2. Trimming cost V 5 bases and J 3 bases; bases outside gene matches: 7. CDR1 and CDR2 from the germline V gene are SGHNT and YYREEE (reference sequence). This CDR3 spans 15 amino acids. Together with reference TRBV5-4 and TRBJ2-5, the CDR3 gives the full variable domain: ETGVTQSPTHLIKTRGQQVTLRCSSQSGHNTVSWYQQALGQGPQFIFQYYREEENGRGNFPPRFSGLQFPNYSSELNVNALELDDSALYLCASRQAGGGEETQYFGPGTRLLVL.

The chain links TRBV6-5 to TRBJ2-5, with a weak D call TRBD1 (5 bases). The germline V and J ends were trimmed by 3 bases and 6 bases, with 14 bases remaining between them. This CDR3 spans 14 amino acids. Germline V gene sequence: CDR1 MNHEY, CDR2 SVGAGI. The CDR3 bases are TGTGCCAGCAGTTATGGTGGGGCCAGAAAGACCCAGTACTTC. It yields the protein CASSYGGARKTQYF.

The rearrangement links TRBV7-9 to TRBJ1-5, with a tentative D call TRBD1 (6 bases). The CDR3 runs to 18 residues. With 3 bases removed from V and 1 base from J, the gap between germline ends came to 19 bases. Germline CDR1 reads SEHNR; CDR2 reads FQNEAQ (reference sequence). CDR3 DNA sequence: TGTGCCAGCAGCTTTAGACAGGCGCCAGGTAGGAGCAATCAGCCCCAGCATTTT. It is translated as CASSFRQAPGRSNQPQHF.

This chain connects TRBV10-3 to TRBJ2-7; perhaps D is TRBD1 or TRBD2 (6 bases each). Trimming left V 1 base short and J 4 bases short, with 11 bases between. Germline values: CDR1 ENHRY, CDR2 SYGVKD. The CDR3 extends over 14 amino acids. CDR3 sequence (DNA): TGTGCCATCAGTGAGTTCACAGGGAGGTACGAGCAGTACTTC. This translates into CAISEFTGRYEQYF.

This clone has a single count. The chain links TRBV9 to TRBJ2-2; 9 nucleotides match TRBD1. This CDR3 is built from 16 residues. CDR1 and CDR2 (germline): SGDLS, YYNGEE. The V and J ends lost 2 bases and 6 bases, in that order; junction bases with no gene match: 8. The CDR3 nucleotides read TGTGCCAGCAGCGTCAGAGGGACAGGGTATGCCGGGGAGCTGTTTTTT. Its protein product is CASSVRGTGYAGELFF.

This clone occurred a few times. The V and J genes are TRBV7-9 and TRBJ2-2, with no clear D. Germline V gives CDR1 SEHNR, CDR2 FQNEAQ (reference sequence). The ends were cut back, 1 base at V and 5 bases at J, with 11 bases in the middle. The CDR3 extends over 15 amino acids. CDR3 residues: CASSLGDQPTGELFF. CDR3 DNA sequence: TGTGCCAGCAGCTTAGGGGATCAACCTACCGGGGAGCTGTTTTTT. The full variable domain, rest sourced from reference TRBV7-9 and TRBJ2-2, is DTGVSQNPRHKITKRGQNVTFRCDPISEHNRLYWYRQTLGQGPEFLTYFQNEAQLEKSRLLSDRFSAERPKGSFSTLEIQRTEQGDSAMYLCASSLGDQPTGELFFGEGSRLTVL.

Details on this clone: The same CDR3 can be traced to other DNA sequences in this sample. J is TRBJ1-2 and V is TRBV29-1; no clear D. Germline V gene data show CDR1 as SQVTM and CDR2 as ANQGSEA. The ends were cut back, 3 bases at V and 5 bases at J, with 7 bases in the middle. This CDR3 comprises 11 residues. Here the CDR3 DNA reads TGCAGCGTTGATTCGGGGTATGGCTACACCTTC. Residues: CSVDSGYGYTF.

This chain uses TRBV5-5 with TRBJ2-7; TRBD1 agrees at 7 bases. V was pared by 1 base and J by 5 bases, with 9 bases of the junction left unmatched. Germline V gene data show CDR1 as SGHKS and CDR2 as YYEKEE (reference sequence). This CDR3 spans 15 amino acids. CDR3 protein: CASSLQTGLVHEQYF. CDR3 coding DNA: TGTGCCAGCAGCTTGCAGACAGGGTTAGTCCACGAGCAGTACTTC.

With regard to this clone: The germline gene is not matched at one end of the junction; a read error may be the cause. The CDR3 reads CASSLGWESSEQYF. The CDR3 DNA is TGTGCTAGCAGCTTAGGGTGGGAGTCAAGCGAGCAGTACTTC. The rearrangement joins TRBV7-7 to TRBJ2-7; TRBD2 might be the D (5 bases). Germline V gene lookup returns CDR1 SSHAT and CDR2 FNYEAQ (reference sequence). CDR3 length equals 14 residues.

Only one count was recorded for this clone. The chain employs TRBV5-1 and TRBJ1-2, with 7 bases aligning to TRBD1. The germline CDR1 and CDR2 sequences are SGHRS and YFSETQ. This CDR3 is built from 14 residues. Germline trimming cut 3 bases from V and 4 bases from J; bases unmatched to any gene: 6. CDR3 region: CASSSAGQPYGYTF. The DNA of the CDR3 is TGCGCCAGCAGCTCGGCGGGACAGCCCTATGGCTACACCTTC.

This chain's CDR3 is CASRVTGKYEAFF. The CDR3 region has the DNA TGTGCCAGCAGAGTGACAGGGAAATATGAAGCTTTCTTT. J is TRBJ1-1 and V is TRBV12-3 or TRBV12-4; the match to TRBD1 covers 7 bases. J lost 7 bases, V lost 6 bases, and 8 bases had no gene match. The CDR3 loop spans 13 amino acids.

V gene TRBV5-4 combines with J gene TRBJ1-1; D not resolved. The CDR3 length is 13 residues. Looked up from germline, CDR1 is SGHNT and CDR2 is YYREEE (reference sequence). Trimming stripped 1 base from V and 3 bases from J, with 7 bases between. The CDR3 loop reads CASSLISDTEAFF. Here the CDR3 DNA reads TGTGCCAGCAGCTTGATATCTGACACTGAAGCTTTCTTT.

The chain has TRBV3-1 (or the pseudogene TRBV3-2) and TRBJ1-2, with TRBD1 matching over 9 bases. The CDR3 is made up of 16 amino acids. Germline V lookup: CDR1 LGHDT, CDR2 YNNKEL (reference sequence). V was pared by 7 bases and J by 7 bases, with 16 bases of the junction left unmatched. For the CDR3, the DNA is TGTGCCAGCAAGGGCCTTGCTGGACAGGGGATAGTTGGCTACACCTTC. Its translation is CASKGLAGQGIVGYTF.

V and J are TRBV12-3 or TRBV12-4 and TRBJ1-1; no definite D call. This CDR3 contains 12 residues. V lost 4 bases to trimming and J lost 4 bases, with 7 bases between them. CDR3 sequence: CASSSGFTEAFF. The CDR3 bases are TGTGCCAGCAGTTCCGGATTCACTGAAGCTTTCTTT.

The chain has TRBV27 and TRBJ1-1; no clear D. This CDR3 comprises 13 residues. The V end was cut by 2 bases, the J end by 1 base, with 5 bases between. Germline V gene sequence: CDR1 MNHEY, CDR2 SMNVEV (reference sequence). The CDR3 is CASSLPGNTEAFF. In DNA, the CDR3 is TGTGCCAGCAGTTTACCCGGGAACACTGAAGCTTTCTTT.

J is TRBJ2-7 and V is TRBV7-9, with a tentative D call TRBD2 (7 bases). Germline assignment: CDR1 SEHNR and CDR2 FQNEAQ (reference sequence). This CDR3 has 15 amino acids. Trimming took off 8 bases at V and 6 bases at J, with 23 bases between the two ends. CDR3: CASSGPEEGGLEQYF. The CDR3 region has the DNA TGTGCCAGCTCCGGCCCGGAAGAGGGGGGGCTCGAGCAGTACTTC.

The chain links TRBV19 to TRBJ1-2; 7 bases line up with TRBD1. Germline loops: CDR1 LNHDA, CDR2 SQIVND (reference sequence). Losses at the gene ends were 3 bases for V and 6 bases for J; bases not matched to a gene: 10. The CDR3 has 15 residues. The CDR3 DNA sequence: TGTGCCAGTAGTATTCCGGGACAGTATCTGGATGGCTACACCTTC. Protein product: CASSIPGQYLDGYTF.

The chain uses TRBV28 and TRBJ1-4, with a weak D call TRBD1 (5 bases). This CDR3 contains 15 residues. Germline V CDR1 and CDR2: MDHEN, SYDVKM. V dropped 2 bases and J dropped 6 bases, with 13 bases sitting between them. The CDR3: CASSLPGTLDEKLFF. DNA for the CDR3: TGTGCCAGCAGTTTACCCGGGACTCTGGATGAAAAACTGTTTTTT.

The J gene is TRBJ2-5, the V gene TRBV11-2, with 10 nucleotides matching TRBD2. The CDR3 length is 17 residues. The V and J ends lost 1 base and 2 bases, in that order; junction bases with no gene match: 7. Germline CDR1 reads SGHAT; CDR2 reads FQNNGV. This chain's CDR3 is CASSLGGSGGYQETQYF. As DNA, the CDR3 is TGTGCCAGCAGCTTAGGAGGTAGCGGGGGGTATCAAGAGACCCAGTACTTC.

J is TRBJ1-2 and V is TRBV25-1; D possibly corresponds to TRBD1 (5 bases). V was trimmed by 8 bases and J by 0 bases, leaving 16 bases between them. The CDR3 contains 15 residues. Germline V gene data show CDR1 as MGHDK and CDR2 as SYGVNS. CDR3 residues: CASSPRGSTNYGYTF. The CDR3 DNA is TGTGCCAGCTCTCCTCGGGGGAGCACTAACTATGGCTACACCTTC.

The chain uses TRBV3-1 (or the pseudogene TRBV3-2) and TRBJ2-6; TRBD1 is a possible D gene (5 bases). Trimming pared 5 bases from V and 2 bases from J, leaving 10 bases between. From germline, CDR1 is LGHDT and CDR2 YNNKEL (reference sequence). This CDR3 has 15 residues. The CDR3 protein is CASSVQGAGANVLTF. CDR3 DNA sequence: TGTGCCAGCAGCGTACAAGGGGCTGGGGCCAACGTCCTGACTTTC.

The rearrangement joins TRBV11-2 to TRBJ2-3, with 11 bases matching TRBD2. The CDR3 loop spans 16 amino acids. Germline values: CDR1 SGHAT, CDR2 FQNNGV. Trimming removed 4 bases from V and 3 bases from J; junction bases left unmatched: 6. This CDR3 reads CASSSLTSGKTDTQYF. The DNA of the CDR3 is TGTGCCAGCAGCTCCTTGACTAGCGGGAAGACAGATACGCAGTATTTT. The whole variable domain, filled in from reference TRBV11-2 and TRBJ2-3, reads EAGVAQSPRYKIIEKRQSVAFWCNPISGHATLYWYQQILGQGPKLLIQFQNNGVVDDSQLPKDRFSAERLKGVDSTLKIQPAKLEDSAVYLCASSSLTSGKTDTQYFGPGTRLTVL.